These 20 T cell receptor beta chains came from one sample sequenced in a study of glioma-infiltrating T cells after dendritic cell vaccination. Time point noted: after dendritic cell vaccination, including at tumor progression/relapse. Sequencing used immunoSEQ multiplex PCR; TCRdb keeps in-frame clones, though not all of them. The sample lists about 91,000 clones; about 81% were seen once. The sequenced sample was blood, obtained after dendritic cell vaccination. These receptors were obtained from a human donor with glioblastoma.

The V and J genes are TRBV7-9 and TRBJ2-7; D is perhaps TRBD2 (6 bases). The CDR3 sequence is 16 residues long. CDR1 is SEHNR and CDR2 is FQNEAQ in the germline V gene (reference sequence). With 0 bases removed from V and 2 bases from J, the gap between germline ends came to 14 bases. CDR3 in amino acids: CASSLAGGTEAYEQYF. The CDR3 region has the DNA TGTGCCAGCAGCTTAGCGGGGGGAACGGAAGCCTACGAGCAGTACTTC.

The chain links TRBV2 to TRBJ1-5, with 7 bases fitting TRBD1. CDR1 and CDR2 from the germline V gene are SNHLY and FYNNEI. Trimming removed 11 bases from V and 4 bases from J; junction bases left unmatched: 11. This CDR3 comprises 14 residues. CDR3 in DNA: TGTGCCTCCTCGGCGGAGGGGGCGAATCAGCCCCAGCATTTT. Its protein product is CASSAEGANQPQHF.

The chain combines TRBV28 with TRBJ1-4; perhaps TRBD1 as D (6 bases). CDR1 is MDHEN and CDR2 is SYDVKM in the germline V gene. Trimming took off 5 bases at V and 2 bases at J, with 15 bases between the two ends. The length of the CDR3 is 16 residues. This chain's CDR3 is CASSPYPQGTNEKLFF. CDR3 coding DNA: TGTGCCAGCAGTCCTTACCCCCAGGGGACTAATGAAAAACTGTTTTTT.

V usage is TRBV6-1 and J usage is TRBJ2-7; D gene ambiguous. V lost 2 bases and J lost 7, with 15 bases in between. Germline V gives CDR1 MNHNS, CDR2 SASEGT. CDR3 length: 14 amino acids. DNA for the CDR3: TGTGCCAGCAGTGAATACGGCTCATTGCGGGAGCAGTACGTC. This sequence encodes CASSEYGSLREQYV.

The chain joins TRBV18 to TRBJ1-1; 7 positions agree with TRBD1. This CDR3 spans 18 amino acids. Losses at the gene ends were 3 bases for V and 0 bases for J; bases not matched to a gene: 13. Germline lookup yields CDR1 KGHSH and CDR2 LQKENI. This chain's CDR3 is CASSPGRQGGSMNTEAFF. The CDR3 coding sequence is TGTGCCAGCTCACCTGGAAGACAGGGTGGTTCTATGAACACTGAAGCTTTCTTT.

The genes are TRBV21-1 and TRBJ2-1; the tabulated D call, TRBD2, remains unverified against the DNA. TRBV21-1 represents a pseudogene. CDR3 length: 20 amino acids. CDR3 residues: CASSFRASSGGWGLHNEQFF. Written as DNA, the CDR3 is TGTGCCAGCAGCTTTAGGGCCTCTAGCGGGGGGTGGGGACTTCACAATGAGCAGTTCTTC.

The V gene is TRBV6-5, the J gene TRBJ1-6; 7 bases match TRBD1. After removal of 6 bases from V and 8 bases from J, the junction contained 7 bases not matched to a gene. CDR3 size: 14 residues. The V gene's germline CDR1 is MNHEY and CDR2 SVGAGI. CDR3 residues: CASSKGAEYSPLHF. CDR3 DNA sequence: TGTGCCAGCAGCAAGGGGGCGGAATATTCACCCCTCCACTTT.

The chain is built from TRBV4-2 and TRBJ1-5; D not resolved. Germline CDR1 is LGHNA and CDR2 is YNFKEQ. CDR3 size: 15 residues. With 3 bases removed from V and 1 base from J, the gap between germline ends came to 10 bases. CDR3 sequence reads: CASSQEDPSNQPQHF. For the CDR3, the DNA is TGTGCCAGCAGCCAGGAGGACCCGAGCAATCAGCCCCAGCATTTT.

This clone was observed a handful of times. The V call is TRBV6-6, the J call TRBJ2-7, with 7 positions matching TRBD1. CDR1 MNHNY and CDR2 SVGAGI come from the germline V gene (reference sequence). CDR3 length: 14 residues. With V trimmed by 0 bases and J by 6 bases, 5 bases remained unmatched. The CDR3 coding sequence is TGTGCCAGCAGTTACTCCGACAGGGCGGGCGAGCAGTACTTC. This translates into CASSYSDRAGEQYF.

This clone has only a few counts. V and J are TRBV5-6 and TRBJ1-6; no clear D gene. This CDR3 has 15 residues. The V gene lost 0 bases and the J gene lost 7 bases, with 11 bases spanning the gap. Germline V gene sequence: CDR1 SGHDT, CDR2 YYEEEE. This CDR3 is CASSLDGRENSPLHF. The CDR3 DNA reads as TGTGCCAGCAGCTTGGACGGGAGGGAAAATTCACCCCTCCACTTT.

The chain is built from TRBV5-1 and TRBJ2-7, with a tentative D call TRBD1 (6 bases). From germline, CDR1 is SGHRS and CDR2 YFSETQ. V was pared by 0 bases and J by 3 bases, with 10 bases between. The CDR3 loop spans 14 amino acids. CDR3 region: CASSLATDSYEQYF. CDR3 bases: TGCGCCAGCAGCTTGGCCACGGACAGCTACGAGCAGTACTTC.

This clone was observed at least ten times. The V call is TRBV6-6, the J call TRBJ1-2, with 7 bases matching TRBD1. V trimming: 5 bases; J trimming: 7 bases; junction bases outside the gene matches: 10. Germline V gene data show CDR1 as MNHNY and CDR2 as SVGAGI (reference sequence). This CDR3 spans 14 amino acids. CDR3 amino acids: CASSHQTGLRGYTF. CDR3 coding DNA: TGTGCCAGCAGTCATCAGACAGGGTTGCGTGGCTACACCTTC.

CDR3 residues: CASSENSGETREQFF. DNA of the CDR3: TGCGCCAGCAGCGAAAATAGCGGGGAAACGCGAGAGCAGTTCTTC. The rearrangement links TRBV5-1 to TRBJ2-1, with 8 nucleotides matching TRBD2. Unmatched junction bases numbered 13, after V lost 4 bases and J lost 10 bases. Germline lookup yields CDR1 SGHRS and CDR2 YFSETQ. The CDR3 has 15 residues. The full variable domain, in which reference TRBV5-1 and TRBJ2-1 provide the parts outside the CDR3, is KAGVTQTPRYLIKTRGQQVTLSCSPISGHRSVSWYQQTPGQGLQFLFEYFSETQRNKGNFPGRFSGRQFSNSRSEMNVSTLELGDSALYLCASSENSGETREQFFGPGTRLTVL.

CDR3 nucleotide sequence: TGTGCCAGCAGCGACAGGGAGATAGGGGGCAATGAGCAGTTCTTC. Translated: CASSDREIGGNEQFF. The rearrangement joins TRBV9 to TRBJ2-1, with a weak D call TRBD1 (6 bases). There are 15 residues in the CDR3. Germline assignment: CDR1 SGDLS and CDR2 YYNGEE. The V end was cut by 3 bases, the J end by 6 bases, with 16 bases between.

Written as DNA, the CDR3 is TGTGCCAGCAGCTTGGACCCTAGCGGGAGGGCCTACAATGAGCAGTTCTTC. This sequence encodes CASSLDPSGRAYNEQFF. The rearrangement joins TRBV5-4 to TRBJ2-1, with TRBD2 matching over 12 bases. Losses at the gene ends were 0 bases for V and 2 bases for J; bases not matched to a gene: 3. The germline V gene has CDR1 SGHNT and CDR2 YYREEE (reference sequence). This CDR3 has 17 residues.

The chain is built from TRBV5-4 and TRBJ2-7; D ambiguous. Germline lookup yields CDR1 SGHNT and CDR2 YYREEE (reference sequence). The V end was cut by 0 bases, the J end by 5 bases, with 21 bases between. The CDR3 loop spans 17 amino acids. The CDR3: CASSLEVGRKIRNEQYF. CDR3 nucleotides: TGTGCCAGCAGCTTGGAGGTCGGCAGGAAGATAAGGAACGAGCAGTACTTC.

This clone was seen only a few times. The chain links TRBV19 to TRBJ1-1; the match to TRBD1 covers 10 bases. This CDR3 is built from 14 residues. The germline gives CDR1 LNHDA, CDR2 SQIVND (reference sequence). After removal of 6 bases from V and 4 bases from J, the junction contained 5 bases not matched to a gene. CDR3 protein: CASSSGQGFTEAFF. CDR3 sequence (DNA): TGTGCCAGTAGCTCGGGACAGGGGTTCACTGAAGCTTTCTTT.

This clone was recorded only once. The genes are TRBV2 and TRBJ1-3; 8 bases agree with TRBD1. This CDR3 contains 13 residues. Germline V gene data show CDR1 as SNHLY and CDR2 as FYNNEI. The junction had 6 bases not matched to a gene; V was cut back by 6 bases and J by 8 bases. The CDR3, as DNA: TGTGCCAGCAGGGTCAGGGGGCAGGACACCATATATTTT. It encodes CASRVRGQDTIYF.

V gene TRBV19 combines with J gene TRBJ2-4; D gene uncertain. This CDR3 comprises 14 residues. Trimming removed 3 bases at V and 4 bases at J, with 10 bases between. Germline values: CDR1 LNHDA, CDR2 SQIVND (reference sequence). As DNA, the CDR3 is TGTGCCAGTAGTATTTGGTCCGGGAAAAACATTCAGTACTTC. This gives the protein CASSIWSGKNIQYF. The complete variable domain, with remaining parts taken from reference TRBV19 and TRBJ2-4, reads DGGITQSPKYLFRKEGQNVTLSCEQNLNHDAMYWYRQDPGQGLRLIYYSQIVNDFQKGDIAEGYSVSREKKESFPLTVTSAQKNPTAFYLCASSIWSGKNIQYFGAGTRLSVL.

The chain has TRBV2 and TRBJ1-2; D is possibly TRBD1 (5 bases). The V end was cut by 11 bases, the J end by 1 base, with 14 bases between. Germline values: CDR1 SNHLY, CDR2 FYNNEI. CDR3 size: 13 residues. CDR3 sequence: CAWRAGNNYGYTF. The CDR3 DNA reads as TGTGCCTGGAGGGCAGGGAATAACTATGGCTACACCTTC.